These T cell receptor beta chains were read from a single sample in a study of T cell repertoires in cytomegalovirus infection. Their cognate antigens are unknown. MiXCR, run by TCRdb on the reads, gives a single entry per CDR3 protein. This sample carries more than 250,000 distinct CDR3 sequences, 20% to 25% of them seen once, and the ten largest clones take about an eighth. Source: cultured PBMCs, taken from culture after CMV antigen stimulation. Receptors were obtained from a human donor in good health (CMV status not recorded). Some clones in this sample may be carry-over from other donors' samples. Each CDR3 is given with its conserved first and last residue.

TRBV4-1	TRBJ1-1	CASSQVRRNLNTEAFF
TRBV7-2	TRBJ2-3	CASSLALTRAQYF
TRBV7-8	TRBJ2-7	CASSPRLGSHEQYF
TRBV7-2	TRBJ2-2	CASRPPSPGAGELFF
TRBV29-1	TRBJ2-1	CSARTSGRDEQFF
TRBV7-2	TRBJ2-5	CASSLTSGSWERQETQYF
TRBV19	TRBJ1-1	CASSMASTNTEAFF
TRBV28	TRBJ1-5	CASTSGQTYSNQPQHF
TRBV7-8	TRBJ2-4	CASSLAGFDIQYF
TRBV27	TRBJ2-1	CASSFFPETQYNEQFF
TRBV20-1	TRBJ1-5	CSARSYRQGYQPQHF
TRBV7-2	TRBJ2-1	CASSLWLAGGPGEQFF
TRBV20-1	TRBJ1-1	CSARERDRLFRTEAFF
TRBV28	TRBJ2-1	CASSDPGTFYNEQFF
TRBV5-6	TRBJ1-5	CASSLTDYSNQPQHF
TRBV7-9	TRBJ2-1	CASSLGQGAKEQFF
TRBV4-3	TRBJ2-1	CASSQDQGRGFNEQFF
TRBV11-2	TRBJ2-5	CASSFSRPEETQYF
TRBV6-5	TRBJ2-5	CASSYSNEGTEETQYF
TRBV5-1	TRBJ1-1	CASSLGGGRDTEAFF
TRBV28	TRBJ2-7	CASLTSGSSYEQYF
TRBV12-3/TRBV12-4	TRBJ2-1	CASSFRNQLYNEQFF
TRBV29-1	TRBJ2-2	CSVTGQTAGTGELFF
TRBV28	TRBJ2-3	CASRRGGGTDTQYF